This T cell receptor (beta chain) was observed in a study of blood T cells in healthy people across ages. CDR3 length equals 12 residues. V was cut by 1 base and J by 10 bases, with 8 bases left in between. The germline CDR1 and CDR2 sequences are LNHDA and SQIVND (reference sequence). Using a J-beta primer mix together with a sample-barcoded 5' primer, a second PCR was run for roughly 7 to 11 cycles. From the 5' RACE reads, TCRdb called clonotypes with MiXCR, one entry per CDR3 protein. This sample yields about 1.8 million distinct CDR3 sequences, of which 49% are seen a single time; roughly 2.1% belongs to the top ten. Healthy Russian Caucasian donors spanned ages about 6 to 90 years. Researchers isolated at least 6 million PBMCs per sample.

This receptor was taken from a middle-aged woman in good health. This chain uses TRBV19 with TRBJ2-1; D is undetermined. The sequenced sample was blood. The DNA of the CDR3 is TGTGCCAGTAGTATAGTCCCTGCGGAGCAGTTCTTC. This encodes CASSIVPAEQFF.